The source of this TCR beta chain is a study of Ad26.COV2.S vaccination and SARS-CoV-2 variants. Treatment noted: around 19 received Ad26.COV2.S at low or high dose, single or two shots; about 5 received placebo; per-sample allocation not given. Sampling took place 63 days after the first vaccine or placebo injection. Germline assignment: CDR1 SGHRS and CDR2 YFSETQ. This CDR3 is 12 amino acids long. The V gene lost 0 bases and the J gene lost 7 bases, with 7 bases spanning the gap. The table came from immunoSEQ multiplex PCR; TCRdb's copy has only in-frame clones and leaves some out. The data contain hundreds of thousands of clones, over 75% of them seen just once; the ten biggest clones take up roughly 3.6%.

Sequenced material: peripheral blood, taken in a trial of Ad26.COV2.S vaccine versus placebo. The TCR was taken from a person aged 18 to 59 who received the Ad26.COV2.S COVID-19 vaccine or a placebo. The chain has TRBV5-1 and TRBJ1-1; no clear D gene. CDR3 DNA sequence: TGCGCCAGCAGCTTGGGCATGAGTGAAGCTTTCTTT. It specifies CASSLGMSEAFF.